The clone carrying this T cell receptor (beta chain) was picked up many times. Its target is not known. The data derive from a study of T cells in Graves' hyperthyroidism and ophthalmopathy. Study in general: Sampling of peripheral blood happened at initial diagnosis, prior to any treatment. Whole-study findings and limits: The model made its ophthalmopathy prediction, and onset followed a median about 5.9 months later.

V was cut by 6 bases and J by 4 bases, with 14 bases left in between. This CDR3 comprises 14 residues. Clinical symptoms, serum thyroxine and TRAb, thyroid ultrasound and orbital computed tomography together formed the diagnostic basis. PBMCs stemmed from around 9.3 ml fresh peripheral blood. It was RNA transcripts that yielded the amplified TCR beta CDR3 regions. First-round RT-PCR of the TCR CDR3 relied on the HTBI primer set. TCRdb processed the multiplex PCR reads anew with MiXCR; each CDR3 protein has one entry. This sample has around 390,000 distinct CDR3 sequences, with roughly 15% found just once.

The sequenced material came from blood. J is TRBJ2-3 and V is TRBV12-3 or TRBV12-4, with D perhaps TRBD2 (5 bases). The clonotype originates from a woman aged 25-40 years with Graves' ophthalmopathy. The CDR3 coding sequence is TGTGCCAGCAGAGACCTGAGAGGGCCAGATACGCAGTATTTT. This translates into CASRDLRGPDTQYF.